This T cell receptor beta chain was observed in a study of response to subunit inactivated influenza vaccine. TCRdb reprocessed the RT-PCR reads with MiXCR, giving one entry per CDR3 protein. The repertoire has fewer than 250,000 distinct CDR3 sequences, 13% to 15% of them found once; the top ten carry roughly 25%. Germline V CDR1 and CDR2: MGHRA, YSYEKL. V shed 0 bases and J 1 base; nucleotides not matched to a gene: 4. The CDR3 runs 16 residues. This clonotype was detected a few times. The chain couples TRBV4-1 to TRBJ2-7, with 9 bases lining up with TRBD1. The receptor was derived from a man aged 45-60 years who received an inactivated influenza vaccine. The specimen was CD8+ T cells sorted from PBMCs, collected around 5 days after vaccination. The CDR3 nucleotides are TGCGCCAGCAGCCAAGATACTGGGACAGGGTCCTACGAGCAGTACTTC. Its protein product is CASSQDTGTGSYEQYF.